This record concerns one TCR beta chain sequence. The ends lost 3 bases at V and 3 bases at J; junction bases unmatched: 9. CDR1 and CDR2 (germline): MDHEN, SYDVKM. CDR3 length equals 16 residues. Profiling relied on immunoSEQ multiplex PCR, and the TCRdb table lists in-frame clones only, not all of them. This sample has roughly 100,000 clones, with roughly 88% found just once. The sample belongs to a study of T cell responses to AZD1222 COVID-19 vaccine. The chain links TRBV28 to TRBJ2-7; 9 bases line up with TRBD1. Sequenced material: peripheral blood, taken on day 0 of AZD1222 vaccination. The receptor was derived from an adult in good health. The chain's CDR3 is CASSFTGTGRHYEQYF. In nucleotides, the CDR3 is TGTGCCAGCAGTTTTACCGGGACAGGGCGGCACTACGAGCAGTACTTC.